This T cell receptor beta chain emerged from a study of blood T cell repertoires in COVID-19. Study overall: The United States, Italy and Spain were the sources of the acute and convalescent COVID-19 samples. Nucleic acid was either cDNA or gDNA, and it came from T cells, B-cell-depleted T cells, or PBMCs.

Per the original methods: Nucleated cell counts were estimated from reference gene primer amplification. The table came from immunoSEQ multiplex PCR; TCRdb's copy has only in-frame clones and leaves some out. For V, J and clone size, that table is used; D and trimming come from the DNA. The repertoire holds around 72,000 clones, 80% to 85% seen once, with 1.8% in the top ten. The CDR3 covers 16 residues. Germline V gene data show CDR1 as SGHDT and CDR2 as YYEEEE. J was trimmed by 2 bases and V by 0 bases; bases with no gene match: 3. The source is a woman aged 55-69 years with acute or convalescent COVID-19. The source material was peripheral blood. The rearrangement uses TRBV5-6 and TRBJ2-3; 10 bases agree with TRBD2. CDR3 in amino acids: CASSLGTSGSTDTQYF. In DNA, the CDR3 is TGTGCCAGCAGCTTGGGGACTAGCGGATCCACAGATACGCAGTATTTT. Full variable domain (missing parts from reference TRBV5-6 and TRBJ2-3): DAGVTQSPTHLIKTRGQQVTLRCSPKSGHDTVSWYQQALGQGPQFIFQYYEEEERQRGNFPDRFSGHQFPNYSSELNVNALLLGDSALYLCASSLGTSGSTDTQYFGPGTRLTVL.